Described below is a single T cell receptor (beta chain) sequence and its context. This clone has just a few counts. Its antigen has not been determined. No quality values exist for individual bases; no much larger clone is one base distant. Relative to germline, V is 5 bases shorter and J is 2 bases shorter, with 13 bases between their ends. The germline V gene encodes CDR1 SGHTA and CDR2 FQGNSA. Reading from cysteine to phenylalanine, the CDR3 counts 15 amino acids. Just CDR3 DNA is preserved here, 45 bases in frame from base 1. Patients with autoimmune disease history or receiving systemic immunosuppression were excluded from the trial. Peripheral blood for TCR sequencing was collected from all dose cohorts at baseline, on cycle 4 day 1, and on cycle 7 day 1. The samples were drawn from a first-in-human, open-label, multicenter phase I dose-escalation trial of ivuxolimab. Adults with locally advanced or metastatic melanoma, renal cell carcinoma, hepatocellular carcinoma or head and neck squamous cell carcinoma were enrolled in the trial. Before TCR sequencing, CD4+ and CD8+ T cells were separately sorted from peripheral blood.

To sequence the TCRbeta CDR3 region, genomic DNA was isolated from the sorted cells. The immunoSEQ Assay was used to sequence the TCRbeta CDR3 regions. The clones in this table, taken by TCRdb from immuneACCESS, are in-frame only. Not every clone is retained; where verified, under half of the shortfall comes from an unresolved V gene, and the cause of the rest is unknown. Within this sample are approximately 25,000 clones, with 77% of them counted one time only. The top ten constitute roughly 18% of the sample. These data belong to a study of OX40 agonist ivuxolimab in advanced cancers. A note on the overall study: Ivuxolimab, which targeted the costimulatory receptor OX40 (CD134), was an agonistic, fully human IgG2 monoclonal antibody. Intravenous ivuxolimab was administered to patients every 2 weeks at six dose levels: 0.01, 0.1, 0.3, 1.5, 3 and 10 mg/kg. Of the 50 to 55 dose-escalation patients, hepatocellular carcinoma was present in 19, melanoma in approximately 15, renal cell carcinoma in 9 and head and neck cancer in 9. In the dose-escalation cohort, more than 75% of patients were male, and the mean age was around 60 years, with a range of roughly 23 to 85. Patients were allowed to have had prior anti-PD-1, anti-PD-L1 or anti-CTLA-4 therapy, and around 41% of the dose-escalation patients had previously received checkpoint inhibitors. Three dose-escalation patients achieved partial responses, one with hepatocellular carcinoma and two with cutaneous melanoma. Peripheral TCRbeta sequencing aimed to test whether ivuxolimab altered TCR sequence diversity and caused clonal T-cell expansion. The paper describes the monotherapy dose-escalation part (N of about 55 patients) of the phase I trial of ivuxolimab. Beyond this particular receptor, the publication reports: Low levels of normalized T-cell clonal expansion were also seen in some nonresponding patients. On average, CD8+ T cells showed more expanded clones than CD4+ T cells after ivuxolimab. In the 0.1-3.0 mg/kg groups, partial responders were among the patients with the lowest normalized peripheral clonal expansion, particularly in CD8+ T cells. At doses from 0.1 to 3.0 mg/kg, clonal expansion was seen in both CD4+ and CD8+ blood T cells between baseline and week 6. The antigen specificity of the clonally expanded peripheral T cells was not determined.

Recombination connected TRBV7-2 to TRBJ1-3; no D gene can be assigned with confidence. The source material was CD4+ or CD8+ T cells sorted from blood, sampled in a trial of the OX40 agonist ivuxolimab. The TCR was taken from an adult with an advanced solid tumor such as melanoma, head and neck, liver or kidney cancer. The nucleotide sequence reads as follows: TGTGCCAGCAGCCGTAGGGTTGCCACTGGAAACACCATATATTTT. Its protein product is CASSRRVATGNTIYF. Extended through the reference TRBV7-2 and TRBJ1-3 proteins, this CDR3 yields the full variable domain: GAGVSQSPSNKVTEKGKDVELRCDPISGHTALYWYRQSLGQGLEFLIYFQGNSAPDKSGLPSDRFSAERTGGSVSTLTIQRTQQEDSAVYLCASSRRVATGNTIYFGEGSWLTVV.